This T cell receptor beta chain was profiled in a study of PD-L1 blockade in urothelial cancer. Overall study context: At 3 weeks (second dose) and 6 weeks after starting treatment, blood was analyzed. Specimens of blood held a median count of 141,255 T cells.

Sampling of each patient yielded between 1 and 8 specimens, collected pretreatment and on-treatment. This CDR3 has 15 residues. Germline-derived CDR1 and CDR2 are SSHAT and FNYEAQ (reference sequence). The V and J ends lost 1 base and 2 bases respectively, with 12 bases between them. Data came from immunoSEQ multiplex PCR; TCRdb stores just in-frame clones and leaves some out. The sample holds 71,000 or so clones, 85% to 90% seen once. The sequencing here drew on PBMCs, taken around atezolizumab (anti-PD-L1) treatment. The chain carries TRBV7-7 and TRBJ2-7; TRBD1 is a possible D gene (6 bases). The origin of this receptor is a man aged 60 to 69 with urothelial cancer. As DNA, the CDR3 is TGTGCCAGCAGCTTAGGGGCAGGGGCGGCCTACGAGCAGTACTTC. As protein: CASSLGAGAAYEQYF.